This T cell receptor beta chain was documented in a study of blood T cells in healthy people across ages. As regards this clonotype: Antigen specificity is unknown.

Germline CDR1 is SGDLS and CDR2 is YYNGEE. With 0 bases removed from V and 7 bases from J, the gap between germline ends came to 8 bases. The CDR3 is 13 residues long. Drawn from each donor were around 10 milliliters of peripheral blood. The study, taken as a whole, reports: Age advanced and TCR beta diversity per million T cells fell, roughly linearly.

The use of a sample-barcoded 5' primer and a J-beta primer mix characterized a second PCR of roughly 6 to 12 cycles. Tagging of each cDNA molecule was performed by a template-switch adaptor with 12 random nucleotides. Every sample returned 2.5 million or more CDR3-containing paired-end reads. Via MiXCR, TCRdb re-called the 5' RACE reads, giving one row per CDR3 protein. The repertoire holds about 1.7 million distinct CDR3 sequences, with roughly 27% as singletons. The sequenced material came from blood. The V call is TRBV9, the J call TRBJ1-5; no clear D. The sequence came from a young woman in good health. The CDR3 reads CASSVGDGQPQHF. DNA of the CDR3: TGTGCCAGCAGCGTAGGGGATGGCCAGCCCCAGCATTTT.